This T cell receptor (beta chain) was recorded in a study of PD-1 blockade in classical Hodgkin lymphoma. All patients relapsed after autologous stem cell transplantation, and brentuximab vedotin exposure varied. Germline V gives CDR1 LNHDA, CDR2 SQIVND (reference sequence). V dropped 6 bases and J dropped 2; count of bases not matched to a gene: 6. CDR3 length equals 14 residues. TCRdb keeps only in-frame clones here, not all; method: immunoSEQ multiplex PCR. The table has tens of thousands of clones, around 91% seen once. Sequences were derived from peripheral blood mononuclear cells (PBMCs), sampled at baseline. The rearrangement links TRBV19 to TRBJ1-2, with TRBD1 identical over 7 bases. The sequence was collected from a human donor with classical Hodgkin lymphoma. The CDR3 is CASRTSGQNYGYTF. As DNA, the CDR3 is TGTGCCAGTAGGACTTCGGGACAGAACTATGGCTACACCTTC. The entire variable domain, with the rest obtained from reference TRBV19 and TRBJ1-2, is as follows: DGGITQSPKYLFRKEGQNVTLSCEQNLNHDAMYWYRQDPGQGLRLIYYSQIVNDFQKGDIAEGYSVSREKKESFPLTVTSAQKNPTAFYLCASRTSGQNYGYTFGSGTRLTVV.